This passage covers 17 T cell receptor beta chains from one sample sequenced in a study of T cells after yellow fever vaccination. TCRdb ran MiXCR on the 5' RACE reads and lists one entry per CDR3 protein. The sample comprises a few hundred thousand distinct CDR3 sequences, less than 9% of which are singletons, and approximately 0.85% rests with the top ten. Sequenced here: CD4+ T cells sorted from PBMCs, sampled 15 days after the yellow fever booster vaccination. The receptors derive from a man aged 25-40 years who received the YFV17D yellow fever vaccine.

The J gene is TRBJ2-1, the V gene TRBV20-1; D unclear. This CDR3 is 12 amino acids long. The germline V gene has CDR1 DFQATT and CDR2 SNEGSKA (reference sequence). Trimming stripped 4 bases from V and 8 bases from J, with 12 bases between. The CDR3 nucleotides read TGCAGTGCTACCAACCCGGGTTATGAGCAGTTCTTC. Its protein is CSATNPGYEQFF.

This clonotype was seen a few times. J is TRBJ2-6 and V is TRBV7-6, with D possibly TRBD2 on 5 matching bases. Between the trimmed V and J ends, which lost 5 bases and 1 base, there was a span of 15 bases. This CDR3 spans 17 amino acids. CDR1 and CDR2 from the germline V gene are SGHVS and FNYEAQ. CDR3 nucleotides: TGTGCCAGCAGCGCCGGGATCTCTACTTCTGGGGCCAACGTCCTGACTTTC. It codes for CASSAGISTSGANVLTF.

The chain links TRBV5-1 to TRBJ2-3, with 10 bases identical to TRBD1. V shed 2 bases and J 2 bases; nucleotides not matched to a gene: 11. The germline V gene has CDR1 SGHRS and CDR2 YFSETQ. The CDR3 runs to 18 residues. CDR3 sequence: CASSLALTGTGATDTQYF. The CDR3 nucleotides are TGCGCCAGCAGCTTAGCCCTTACCGGGACAGGGGCCACAGATACGCAGTATTTT.

V and J are TRBV7-2 and TRBJ1-6; D is possibly TRBD1 (5 bases). V lost 4 bases and J lost 9, with 16 bases in between. The CDR3 is 15 amino acids. Germline CDR1 is SGHTA and CDR2 is FQGNSA. CDR3 sequence (DNA): TGTGCCAGCAGCTATTCGGGGCAGGCGAGTTCACCCCTCCACTTT. It encodes CASSYSGQASSPLHF.

This chain uses TRBV7-3 with TRBJ2-2; 7 bases agree with TRBD2. The CDR3 totals 16 residues. Trimming removed 0 bases from V and 4 bases from J; junction bases left unmatched: 5. The germline gives CDR1 SGHTA, CDR2 FQGTGA. This CDR3 is CASSLTGRGSTGELFF. CDR3 DNA: TGTGCCAGCAGCTTAACGGGGAGGGGTTCCACCGGGGAGCTGTTTTTT. The full variable domain, completed using reference TRBV7-3 and TRBJ2-2, is GAGVSQTPSNKVTEKGKYVELRCDPISGHTALYWYRQSLGQGPEFLIYFQGTGAADDSGLPNDRFFAVRPEGSVSTLKIQRTERGDSAVYLCASSLTGRGSTGELFFGEGSRLTVL.

This clonotype was detected ten times or more. This rearrangement joins TRBV27 to TRBJ2-6; TRBD2 might be the D (6 bases). Trimming pared 5 bases from V and 0 bases from J, leaving 14 bases between. This CDR3 comprises 17 residues. Germline values: CDR1 MNHEY, CDR2 SMNVEV (reference sequence). CDR3 loop: CASSGGDGLSGANVLTF. CDR3 nucleotide sequence: TGTGCCAGCAGTGGAGGGGACGGCCTCTCTGGGGCCAACGTCCTGACTTTC.

The table lists this clonotype with a few counts. This rearrangement joins TRBV28 to TRBJ1-2, with 7 bases aligning to TRBD1. The CDR3 consists of 12 residues. Trimming removed 7 bases from V and 4 bases from J; junction bases left unmatched: 3. Germline V gene lookup returns CDR1 MDHEN and CDR2 SYDVKM. The CDR3 reads CASKDRAYGYTF. Written as DNA, the CDR3 is TGTGCCAGCAAAGACAGGGCCTATGGCTACACCTTC.

This clonotype has a handful of counts. J is TRBJ2-1 and V is TRBV29-1; 10 bases align to TRBD1. Germline CDR1 reads SQVTM; CDR2 reads ANQGSEA. CDR3 length equals 16 residues. J was trimmed by 5 bases and V by 8 bases; bases with no gene match: 15. The CDR3 DNA sequence: TGCAGCACGAAACTCCCGGGACAGGGGTTACACAATGAGCAGTTCTTC. This gives the protein CSTKLPGQGLHNEQFF.

Comment on this clonotype: This may arise from a read error, as a much more abundant clone is one base away. The chain has TRBV5-6 and TRBJ2-5, with 8 bases identical to TRBD2. Losses at the gene ends were 0 bases for V and 4 bases for J; bases not matched to a gene: 8. This CDR3 is 16 amino acids long. Germline CDR1 SGHDT, CDR2 YYEEEE. Written as DNA, the CDR3 is TGTGCCAGCAGCTTGGCCGGGGGGGGATTTCGAGAGACCCAGTACTTC. Amino acids: CASSLAGGGFRETQYF.

The V gene is TRBV12-3 or TRBV12-4, the J gene TRBJ1-3, with D possibly matching TRBD1 (6 bases). The CDR3 totals 15 residues. V gave up 3 bases and J gave up 0 bases, with 9 bases separating them. CDR3 region: CASSLGAYSGNTIYF. In DNA form, the CDR3 reads TGTGCCAGCAGTTTGGGGGCCTACTCTGGAAACACCATATATTTT.

At least ten counts were recorded for this clonotype. The J gene is TRBJ1-5, the V gene TRBV7-2; D gene unclear. The CDR3 is 14 residues long. V was trimmed by 1 base and J by 3 bases, leaving 7 bases between them. Germline assignment: CDR1 SGHTA and CDR2 FQGNSA. CDR3 sequence: CASSLVQHNQPQHF. The DNA of the CDR3 is TGTGCCAGCAGCTTAGTGCAGCACAATCAGCCCCAGCATTTT.

The genes are TRBV5-1 and TRBJ2-3; D possibly corresponds to TRBD2 (6 bases). V was cut by 0 bases and J by 3 bases, with 14 bases left in between. The CDR3 contains 16 residues. Germline loops: CDR1 SGHRS, CDR2 YFSETQ. This chain's CDR3 is CASSLVGGAPTDTQYF. In DNA, the CDR3 is TGCGCCAGCAGCTTGGTGGGGGGAGCCCCAACAGATACGCAGTATTTT.

V usage is TRBV28 and J usage is TRBJ2-5; TRBD2 agrees at 8 bases. The CDR3 runs to 13 residues. Per the germline V gene, CDR1 is MDHEN and CDR2 is SYDVKM. V was pared by 7 bases and J by 6 bases, with 7 bases of the junction left unmatched. The CDR3 spells CASTGGPGKTQYF. The CDR3 nucleotides are TGTGCCAGCACGGGAGGGCCAGGGAAGACCCAGTACTTC.

In its sample, this clonotype was seen many times. CDR3 DNA sequence: TGCAGTGCTCTTCAGGGCTATGAGCAGTTCTTC. Residues: CSALQGYEQFF. This chain uses TRBV20-1 with TRBJ2-1; TRBD1 is a possible D gene (5 bases). CDR1 DFQATT and CDR2 SNEGSKA come from the germline V gene (reference sequence). CDR3 length: 11 residues. The ends were cut back, 5 bases at V and 8 bases at J, with 10 bases in the middle.

This clonotype was observed a few times. The rearrangement joins TRBV12-5 to TRBJ1-5; D not resolved. Trimming took off 3 bases at V and 5 bases at J, with 5 bases between the two ends. There are 12 residues in the CDR3. Germline CDR1 and CDR2: LGHNT and FRNRAP. The CDR3 DNA sequence: TGTGCTAGTGGTTTATTAGATCAGCCCCAGCATTTT. Its protein product is CASGLLDQPQHF. Together with reference TRBV12-5 and TRBJ1-5, the CDR3 gives the full variable domain: DARVTQTPRHKVTEMGQEVTMRCQPILGHNTVFWYRQTMMQGLELLAYFRNRAPLDDSGMPKDRFSAEMPDATLATLKIQPSEPRDSAVYFCASGLLDQPQHFGDGTRLSIL.

This clonotype was observed at least ten times. This chain connects TRBV29-1 to TRBJ2-2; 9 bases align to TRBD1. The ends lost 8 bases at V and 0 bases at J; junction bases unmatched: 4. The CDR3 covers 14 residues. Germline assignment: CDR1 SQVTM and CDR2 ANQGSEA. CDR3 residues: CSSRTGANTGELFF. In DNA form, the CDR3 reads TGCAGCTCCCGGACAGGGGCGAACACCGGGGAGCTGTTTTTT.

This clonotype was detected ten times or more. A read error may produce the germline difference seen at one junction end. The rearrangement links TRBV10-1 to TRBJ2-1, with unresolved D. CDR1 is WNHNN, CDR2 SYGVQD, per germline (reference sequence). The CDR3 length is 12 residues. The CDR3 region has the DNA TGCGCCAGCAGTGAGTTCGGACCGGCCCGGGTCTTC. This encodes CASSEFGPARVF.